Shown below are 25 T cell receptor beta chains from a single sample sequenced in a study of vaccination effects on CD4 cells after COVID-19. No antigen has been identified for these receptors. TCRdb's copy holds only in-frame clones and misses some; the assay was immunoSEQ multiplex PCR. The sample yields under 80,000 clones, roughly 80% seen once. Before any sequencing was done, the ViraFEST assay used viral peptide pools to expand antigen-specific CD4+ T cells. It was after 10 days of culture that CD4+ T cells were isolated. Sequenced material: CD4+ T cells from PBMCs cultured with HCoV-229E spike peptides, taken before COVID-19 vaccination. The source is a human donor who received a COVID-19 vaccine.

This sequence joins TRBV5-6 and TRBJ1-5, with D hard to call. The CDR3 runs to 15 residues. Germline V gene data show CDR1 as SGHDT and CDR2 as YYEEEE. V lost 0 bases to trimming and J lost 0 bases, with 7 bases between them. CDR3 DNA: TGTGCCAGCAGCTTGGGGGGTTATAGCAATCAGCCCCAGCATTTT. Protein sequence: CASSLGGYSNQPQHF.

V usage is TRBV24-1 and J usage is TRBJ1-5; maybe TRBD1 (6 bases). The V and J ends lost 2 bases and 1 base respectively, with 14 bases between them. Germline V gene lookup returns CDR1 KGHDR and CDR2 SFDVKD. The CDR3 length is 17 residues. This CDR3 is CATSDSRGGGSNQPQHF. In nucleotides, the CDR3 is TGTGCCACCAGTGATTCCCGGGGGGGCGGAAGCAATCAGCCCCAGCATTTT.

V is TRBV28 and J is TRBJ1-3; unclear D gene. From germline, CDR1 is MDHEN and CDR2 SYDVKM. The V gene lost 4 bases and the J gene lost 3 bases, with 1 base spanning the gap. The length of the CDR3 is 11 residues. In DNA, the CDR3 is TGTGCCAGCAGTTATGGAAACACCATATATTTT. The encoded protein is CASSYGNTIYF.

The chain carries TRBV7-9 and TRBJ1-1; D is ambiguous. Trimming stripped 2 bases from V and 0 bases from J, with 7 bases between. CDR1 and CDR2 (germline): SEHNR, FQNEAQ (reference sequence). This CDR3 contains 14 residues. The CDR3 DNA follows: TGTGCCAGCAGCTTATCTGGGGTGAACACTGAAGCTTTCTTT. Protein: CASSLSGVNTEAFF.

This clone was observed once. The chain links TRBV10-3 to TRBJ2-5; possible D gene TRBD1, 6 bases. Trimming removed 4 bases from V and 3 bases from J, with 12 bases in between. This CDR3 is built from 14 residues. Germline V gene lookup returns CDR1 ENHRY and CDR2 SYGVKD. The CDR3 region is CAISGAGAEETQYF. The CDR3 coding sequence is TGTGCCATCAGTGGCGCAGGGGCTGAAGAGACCCAGTACTTC.

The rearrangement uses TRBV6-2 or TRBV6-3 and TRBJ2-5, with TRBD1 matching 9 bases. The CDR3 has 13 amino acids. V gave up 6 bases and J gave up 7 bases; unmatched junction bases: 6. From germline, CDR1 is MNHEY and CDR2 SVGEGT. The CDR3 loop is CASSGQGRGTQYF. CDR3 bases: TGTGCCAGCAGCGGACAGGGGAGGGGGACCCAGTACTTC.

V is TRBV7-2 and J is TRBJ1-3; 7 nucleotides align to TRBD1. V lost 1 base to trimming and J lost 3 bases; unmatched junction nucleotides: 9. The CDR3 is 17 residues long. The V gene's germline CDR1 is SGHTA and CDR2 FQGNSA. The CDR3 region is CASSLEVARGFGNTIYF. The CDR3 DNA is TGTGCCAGCAGCTTAGAGGTTGCCAGGGGGTTTGGAAACACCATATATTTT. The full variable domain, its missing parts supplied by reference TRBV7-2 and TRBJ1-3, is GAGVSQSPSNKVTEKGKDVELRCDPISGHTALYWYRQSLGQGLEFLIYFQGNSAPDKSGLPSDRFSAERTGGSVSTLTIQRTQQEDSAVYLCASSLEVARGFGNTIYFGEGSWLTVV.

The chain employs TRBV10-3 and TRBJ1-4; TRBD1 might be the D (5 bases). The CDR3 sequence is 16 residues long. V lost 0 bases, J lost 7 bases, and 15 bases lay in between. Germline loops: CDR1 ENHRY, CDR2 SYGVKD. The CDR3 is CAISESGRGGGEKLFF. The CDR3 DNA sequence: TGTGCCATCAGTGAGTCCGGACGGGGGGGAGGTGAAAAACTGTTTTTT.

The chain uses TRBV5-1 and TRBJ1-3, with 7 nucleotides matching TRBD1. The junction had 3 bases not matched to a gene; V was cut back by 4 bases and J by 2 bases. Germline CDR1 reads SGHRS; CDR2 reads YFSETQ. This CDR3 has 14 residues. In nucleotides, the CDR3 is TGCGCCAGCAGCCCAGGGACAGCTGGAAACACCATATATTTT. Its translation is CASSPGTAGNTIYF.

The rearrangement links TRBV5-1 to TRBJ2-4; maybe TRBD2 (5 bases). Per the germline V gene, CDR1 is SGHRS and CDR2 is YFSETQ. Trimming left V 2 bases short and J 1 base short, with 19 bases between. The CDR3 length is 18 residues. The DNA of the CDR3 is TGCGCCAGCAGCTTTATTCGGGATTCGTCGCTGGCCAAAAACATTCAGTACTTC. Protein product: CASSFIRDSSLAKNIQYF.

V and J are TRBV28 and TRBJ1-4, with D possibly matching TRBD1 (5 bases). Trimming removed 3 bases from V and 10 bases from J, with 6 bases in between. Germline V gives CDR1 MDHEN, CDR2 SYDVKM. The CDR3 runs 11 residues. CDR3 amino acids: CASSFRGKLFF. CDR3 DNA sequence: TGTGCCAGCAGTTTTAGGGGAAAACTGTTTTTT.

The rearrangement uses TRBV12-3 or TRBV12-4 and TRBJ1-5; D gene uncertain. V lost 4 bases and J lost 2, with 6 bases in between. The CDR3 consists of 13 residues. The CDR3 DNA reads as TGTGCCAGCAGTTCCCGACGCAATCAGCCCCAGCATTTT. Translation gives CASSSRRNQPQHF.

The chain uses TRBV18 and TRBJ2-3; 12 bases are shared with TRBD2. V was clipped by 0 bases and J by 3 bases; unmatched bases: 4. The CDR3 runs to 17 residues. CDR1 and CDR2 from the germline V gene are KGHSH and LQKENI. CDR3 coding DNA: TGTGCCAGCTCACCACCGACTAGCGGGGGACCTACAGATACGCAGTATTTT. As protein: CASSPPTSGGPTDTQYF.

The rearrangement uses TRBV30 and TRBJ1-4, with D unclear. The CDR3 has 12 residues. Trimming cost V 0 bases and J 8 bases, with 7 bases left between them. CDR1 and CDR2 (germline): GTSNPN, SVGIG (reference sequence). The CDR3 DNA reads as TGTGCCTGGAGTGTACTGGGAGAAAAACTGTTTTTT. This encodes CAWSVLGEKLFF. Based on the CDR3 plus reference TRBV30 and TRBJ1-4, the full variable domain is SQTIHQWPATLVQPVGSPLSLECTVEGTSNPNLYWYRQAAGRGLQLLFYSVGIGQISSEVPQNLSASRPQDRQFILSSKKLLLSDSGFYLCAWSVLGEKLFFGSGTQLSVL.

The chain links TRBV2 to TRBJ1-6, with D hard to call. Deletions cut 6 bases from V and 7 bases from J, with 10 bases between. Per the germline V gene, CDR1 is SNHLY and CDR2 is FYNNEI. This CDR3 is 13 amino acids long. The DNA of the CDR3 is TGTGCCAGCAGGGAGAACAGAAATTCACCCCTCCACTTT. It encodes CASRENRNSPLHF. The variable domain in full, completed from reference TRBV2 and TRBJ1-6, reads EPEVTQTPSHQVTQMGQEVILRCVPISNHLYFYWYRQILGQKVEFLVSFYNNEISEKSEIFDDQFSVERPDGSNFTLKIRSTKLEDSAMYFCASRENRNSPLHFGNGTRLTVT.

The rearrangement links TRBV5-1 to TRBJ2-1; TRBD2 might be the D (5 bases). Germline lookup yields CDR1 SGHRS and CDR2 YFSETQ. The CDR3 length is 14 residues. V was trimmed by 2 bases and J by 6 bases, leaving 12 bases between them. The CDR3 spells CASSLIGGGNEQFF. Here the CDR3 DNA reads TGCGCCAGCAGCTTAATAGGAGGAGGCAATGAGCAGTTCTTC.

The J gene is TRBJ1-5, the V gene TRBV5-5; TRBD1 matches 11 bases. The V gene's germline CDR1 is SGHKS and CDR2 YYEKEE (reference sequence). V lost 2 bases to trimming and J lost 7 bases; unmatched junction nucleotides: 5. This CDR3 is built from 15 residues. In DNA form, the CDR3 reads TGTGCCAGCAGCTTTAACCGGGACAGGGGGCAGCCCCAGCATTTT. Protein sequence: CASSFNRDRGQPQHF.

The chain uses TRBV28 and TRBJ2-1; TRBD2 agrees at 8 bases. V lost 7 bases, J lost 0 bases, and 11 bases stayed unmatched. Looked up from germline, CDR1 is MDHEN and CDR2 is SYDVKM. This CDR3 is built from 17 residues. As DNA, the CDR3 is TGTGCCAGCACCTCGGGGGGGAGACCCAGCTCCTACAATGAGCAGTTCTTC. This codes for CASTSGGRPSSYNEQFF.

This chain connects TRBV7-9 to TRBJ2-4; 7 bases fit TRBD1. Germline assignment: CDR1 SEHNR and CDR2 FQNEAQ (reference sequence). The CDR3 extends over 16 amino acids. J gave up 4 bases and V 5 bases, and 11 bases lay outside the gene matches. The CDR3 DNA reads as TGTGCCAGCAGCCCACCGGGTCCGGGACAGAAAAACATTCAGTACTTC. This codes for CASSPPGPGQKNIQYF.

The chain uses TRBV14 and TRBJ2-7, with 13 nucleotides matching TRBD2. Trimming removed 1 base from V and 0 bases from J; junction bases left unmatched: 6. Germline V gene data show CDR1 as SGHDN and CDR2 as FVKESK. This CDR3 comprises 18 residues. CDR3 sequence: CASSQGRLAGGNSYEQYV. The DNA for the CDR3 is TGTGCCAGCAGCCAAGGAAGACTAGCGGGGGGCAACTCCTACGAGCAGTACGTC.

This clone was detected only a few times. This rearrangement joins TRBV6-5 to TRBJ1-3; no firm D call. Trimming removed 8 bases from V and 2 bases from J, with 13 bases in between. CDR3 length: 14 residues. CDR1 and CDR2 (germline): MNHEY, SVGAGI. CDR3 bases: TGTGCCAGCCTGAGAGGCGCCGCTGGAAACACCATATATTTT. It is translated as CASLRGAAGNTIYF.

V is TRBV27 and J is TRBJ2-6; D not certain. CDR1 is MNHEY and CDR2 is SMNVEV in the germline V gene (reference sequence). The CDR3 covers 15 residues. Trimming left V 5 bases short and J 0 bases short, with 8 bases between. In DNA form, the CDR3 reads TGTGCCAGCAGTAGAAAGTTCTCTGGGGCCAACGTCCTGACTTTC. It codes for CASSRKFSGANVLTF.

In DNA, the CDR3 is TGTGCCAGCAGCGTAACCGGGGGGGCCGAGGGGACCCAGTACTTC. This codes for CASSVTGGAEGTQYF. The chain has TRBV9 and TRBJ2-5; 8 positions match TRBD2. The CDR3 extends over 15 amino acids. J was trimmed by 7 bases and V by 1 base; bases with no gene match: 9. Germline V gene sequence: CDR1 SGDLS, CDR2 YYNGEE.

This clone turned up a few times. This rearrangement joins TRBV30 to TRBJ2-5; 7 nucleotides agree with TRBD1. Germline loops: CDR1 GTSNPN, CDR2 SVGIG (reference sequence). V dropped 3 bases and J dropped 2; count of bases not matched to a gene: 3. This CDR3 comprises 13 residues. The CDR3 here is CAWSGQVQETQYF. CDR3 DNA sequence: TGTGCCTGGAGCGGACAGGTACAAGAGACCCAGTACTTC.

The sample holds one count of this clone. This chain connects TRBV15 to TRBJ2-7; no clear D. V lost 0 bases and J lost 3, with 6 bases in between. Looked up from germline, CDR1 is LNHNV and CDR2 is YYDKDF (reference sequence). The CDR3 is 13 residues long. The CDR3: CATSRDLVYEQYV. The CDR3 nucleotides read TGTGCCACCAGCAGAGATTTAGTCTACGAGCAGTACGTC.